The rows below give T cell receptor beta chains drawn from one sample of a study of beta chain features in type 1 diabetes. Sequencing used immunoSEQ multiplex PCR; TCRdb keeps in-frame clones, though not all of them. The repertoire holds 45,000 to 60,000 clones, with 35% to 55% as singletons. Sequenced material: stem cell memory CD4+ T cells from blood. The receptors originated from a man aged 25-45 years with type 1 diabetes. Both conserved end residues are part of each CDR3. D genes are given only for firm matches. Size values are once, few and many counts, or a class for expanded clones, and some rows have none.

j_call clone_size d_call v_call cdr3_aa cdr3_nt
TRBJ2-3 NA NA TRBV5-1 CASSEGGSTDTQYF TGCGCCAGCAGCGAAGGGGGAAGCACAGATACGCAGTATTTT
TRBJ1-1 NA NA TRBV2 CASPGGVSMNTEAFF TGTGCCAGCCCCGGGGGAGTCTCAATGAACACTGAAGCTTTCTTT
TRBJ2-7 NA NA TRBV18 CASSPSTGRSYYEQYF TGTGCCAGCTCACCTTCGACAGGACGATCGTACTACGAGCAGTACTTC
TRBJ2-5 few NA TRBV18 CASSPPPVQETQYF TGTGCCAGCTCACCACCACCAGTCCAAGAGACCCAGTACTTC
TRBJ2-1 NA TRBD2 TRBV18 CASSPFREGLYNEQFF TGTGCCAGCTCACCATTCCGGGAGGGCCTATACAATGAGCAGTTCTTC
TRBJ1-1 few TRBD1 TRBV28 CASSLDRDRVWDTEAFF TGTGCCAGCAGTTTAGACCGGGACAGGGTATGGGACACTGAAGCTTTCTTT
TRBJ2-7 NA TRBD1 TRBV4-2 CASSQEVRDRDHEQYF TGTGCCAGCAGCCAAGAAGTCAGGGACAGGGACCACGAGCAGTACTTC
TRBJ2-5 NA NA TRBV11-2 CASSTRGLQETQYF TGTGCCAGCAGCACCCGGGGACTCCAAGAGACCCAGTACTTC
TRBJ2-7 NA TRBD1 TRBV6-5 CASSSLPGQGYYEQYF TGTGCCAGCAGTTCCCTTCCGGGACAGGGATACTACGAGCAGTACTTC
TRBJ2-7 NA TRBD1 TRBV7-2 CASSARPTGIGSYEQYF TGTGCCAGCAGCGCCCGGCCGACAGGGATAGGCTCCTACGAGCAGTACTTC
TRBJ2-1 NA TRBD1 TRBV19 CASSKHRDRAYNEQFF TGTGCCAGTAGTAAACACCGGGACAGGGCCTACAATGAGCAGTTCTTC
TRBJ2-7 NA TRBD2 TRBV27 CASSLNSGGAWEQYF TGTGCCAGCAGTTTAAATAGCGGGGGGGCCTGGGAGCAGTACTTC
TRBJ2-1 NA NA TRBV28 CASSRGASYNEQFF TGTGCCAGCAGTCGCGGTGCCTCCTACAATGAGCAGTTCTTC
TRBJ2-3 NA NA TRBV10-3 CATSTKPEDTQYF TGTGCCACCTCGACTAAGCCGGAAGATACGCAGTATTTT
TRBJ1-1 NA TRBD1 TRBV5-1 CASSVGQANTEAFF TGCGCCAGCAGCGTCGGACAGGCGAACACTGAAGCTTTCTTT
TRBJ2-3 NA NA TRBV5-1 CASSTSTDTQYF TGCGCCAGCAGCACTAGCACAGATACGCAGTATTTT
TRBJ2-5 NA NA TRBV27 CASSSVLDLQTQYF TGTGCCAGCAGTTCCGTGCTAGATCTTCAGACCCAGTACTTC
TRBJ1-5 few TRBD1 TRBV5-1 CASSLGTGDQPQHF TGCGCCAGCAGCTTGGGGACAGGGGATCAGCCCCAGCATTTT
TRBJ1-1 few NA TRBV6-6 CASSQQGNTEAFF TGTGCCAGCAGCCAACAGGGGAACACTGAAGCTTTCTTT
TRBJ2-1 NA TRBD2 TRBV19 CASSRTSSGRAANEQFF TGTGCCAGTAGTAGAACCTCTAGCGGGAGGGCCGCCAATGAGCAGTTCTTC
TRBJ2-2 NA TRBD1 TRBV5-1 CASSQDRGGGELFF TGCGCCAGCAGCCAGGACAGGGGCGGAGGGGAGCTGTTTTTT
TRBJ1-1 NA NA TRBV7-9 CASTPRRNTEAFF TGTGCCAGCACCCCAAGGAGGAACACTGAAGCTTTCTTT
TRBJ2-1 NA TRBD2 TRBV10-2 CASSNLAGVPYNEQFF TGCGCCAGCAGTAACCTAGCGGGAGTCCCCTACAATGAGCAGTTCTTC
TRBJ2-1 NA TRBD2 TRBV14 CASSQITGLAANEQFF TGTGCCAGCAGCCAGATTACGGGACTAGCGGCCAATGAGCAGTTCTTC
TRBJ1-1 NA NA TRBV6-5 CASSYVGGNTEAFF TGTGCCAGCAGTTACGTTGGAGGGAACACTGAAGCTTTCTTT
TRBJ2-5 NA NA TRBV19 CASTKGGEETQYF TGTGCCAGTACAAAGGGAGGAGAGGAGACCCAGTACTTC
TRBJ1-2 NA TRBD1 TRBV18 CASSSAPGQNYGYTF TGTGCCAGCTCTTCCGCCCCGGGACAGAACTATGGCTACACCTTC
TRBJ1-1 few NA TRBV28 CASSSSLRQAFF TGTGCCAGCAGTTCCAGCCTCAGGCAGGCTTTCTTT
TRBJ2-7 NA NA TRBV6-5 CASSRLGSYEQYF TGTGCCAGCAGCAGACTAGGAAGTTACGAGCAGTACTTC
TRBJ2-3 few TRBD1 TRBV5-1 CASSWGRTGADTQYF TGCGCCAGCAGCTGGGGCAGGACAGGGGCAGATACGCAGTATTTT
TRBJ2-5 few NA TRBV27 CASSHGRTERETQYF TGTGCCAGCAGTCATGGACGGACTGAGAGGGAGACCCAGTACTTC
TRBJ1-1 NA NA TRBV5-4 CASSLRTEMNTEAFF TGTGCCAGCAGCTTGAGGACAGAGATGAACACTGAAGCTTTCTTT
TRBJ2-6 few TRBD1 TRBV2 CASRDRSSGANVLTF TGTGCCAGCCGGGACAGAAGTTCTGGGGCCAACGTCCTGACTTTC
TRBJ1-1 NA TRBD1 TRBV19 CASRRQGAVTEAFF TGTGCCAGTAGGCGACAGGGGGCAGTCACTGAAGCTTTCTTT
TRBJ1-5 few NA TRBV28 CASSFGVNQPQHF TGTGCCAGCAGTTTCGGGGTCAATCAGCCCCAGCATTTT
TRBJ1-2 NA NA TRBV6-5 CASSYLRAGNYGYTF TGTGCCAGCAGTTACCTCCGGGCAGGGAACTATGGCTACACCTTC
TRBJ2-7 few NA TRBV28 CASTQEGHEQYF TGTGCCAGCACCCAAGAGGGCCACGAGCAGTACTTC
TRBJ1-1 NA NA TRBV29-1 CSVDGVTEAFF TGCAGCGTTGACGGGGTTACTGAAGCTTTCTTT
TRBJ1-1 NA NA TRBV11-2 CASSPRGANTEAFF TGTGCCAGCAGCCCCCGGGGAGCCAACACTGAAGCTTTCTTT
TRBJ1-1 NA NA TRBV5-1 CASSLGGQNTEAFF TGCGCCAGCAGCTTGGGAGGACAGAACACTGAAGCTTTCTTT
TRBJ2-7 NA NA TRBV5-6 CASSLVRGSYEQYF TGTGCCAGCAGCTTGGTTCGCGGCAGCTACGAGCAGTACTTC
TRBJ2-1 NA NA TRBV25-1 CASSEYIEQFF TGTGCCAGCAGTGAATACATTGAGCAGTTCTTC
TRBJ2-3 few TRBD2 TRBV15 CATSRGASGYTDTQYF TGTGCCACCAGCAGAGGGGCTAGCGGGTACACAGATACGCAGTATTTT
TRBJ2-2 once TRBD2 TRBV30 CAWSGLAANTGELFF TGTGCCTGGAGTGGACTAGCGGCCAACACCGGGGAGCTGTTTTTT
TRBJ2-3 NA TRBD2 TRBV5-1 CASSLAGVGDTQYF TGCGCCAGCAGCTTAGCGGGAGTAGGAGATACGCAGTATTTT
TRBJ1-4 NA NA TRBV7-9 CASSSGQINEKLFF TGTGCCAGCAGCTCGGGACAAATTAATGAAAAACTGTTTTTT
TRBJ2-3 few NA TRBV5-1 CASSRRLNTDTQYF TGCGCCAGCAGCCGCCGGTTAAACACAGATACGCAGTATTTT
TRBJ2-1 NA NA TRBV11-1 CASSLSRASSYNEQFF TGTGCCAGCAGCTTAAGCAGGGCGAGCTCCTACAATGAGCAGTTCTTC
TRBJ2-3 NA TRBD1 TRBV5-1 CASSEGASTDTRYF TGCGCCAGCAGCGAGGGGGCCTCCACAGATACGCGGTATTTT
TRBJ1-5 NA NA TRBV18 CASSPGATSQPQHF TGTGCCAGCTCACCAGGGGCAACGAGCCAGCCCCAGCATTTT
TRBJ2-1 few TRBD2 TRBV4-2 CASSQAASGAYNEQFF TGTGCCAGCAGCCAAGCGGCTAGCGGGGCCTACAATGAGCAGTTCTTC
TRBJ2-1 NA TRBD1 TRBV29-1 CSVEDPWTGWSFF TGCAGCGTTGAAGATCCATGGACAGGCTGGTCGTTCTTC
TRBJ1-2 few NA TRBV7-9 CASSNRNGYTF TGTGCCAGCAGCAACAGGAATGGCTACACCTTC
TRBJ1-2 few TRBD1 TRBV7-9 CASSLRQGDYGYTF TGTGCCAGCAGCTTAAGACAGGGGGACTATGGCTACACCTTC
TRBJ2-7 NA NA TRBV5-1 CASTSLGSYEQYF TGCGCCAGCACCTCTCTAGGATCCTACGAGCAGTACTTC